This T cell receptor beta chain was obtained from a study of blood T cell repertoires in COVID-19. Study-level background: Samples of COVID-19 (acute and convalescent) were obtained from the United States, Italy and Spain. In each case, the material was cDNA or gDNA derived from T cells, B-cell-depleted T cells, or PBMCs.

The CDR3 runs to 13 residues. V was clipped by 7 bases and J by 13 bases, with 23 bases between them. Germline-derived CDR1 and CDR2 are SQVTM and ANQGSEA. Per the authors' pipeline: Estimation of nucleated cell counts relied on the amplification of reference gene primers. Sequenced by immunoSEQ multiplex PCR; TCRdb stores in-frame clones only, minus some. D and trimming were read from the DNA, whereas the V and J calls and clone size are those reported in that table. The sample holds about 69,000 clones, just under 80% seen once. This chain joins TRBV29-1 and TRBJ2-1, with D possibly matching TRBD1 (6 bases). Sample: peripheral blood. The clonotype comes from a human donor in a cohort sampled during active COVID-19. The CDR3, as DNA: TGCAGCGCCCGCAATCCCGACGGGACAAGACAGTTCTTC. It yields the protein CSARNPDGTRQFF.